This TCR beta chain came from a study of CD8 T cells in Susac syndrome. An input of about 0.5 to 1 ug of RNA was subjected to reverse transcription using random hexamers. Across 54 Vbeta and 13 Jbeta, immunoSEQ multiplex PCR amplified TCR beta CDR3. In TCRdb, the immunoSEQ multiplex PCR reads were re-called with MiXCR into one record per CDR3 protein. This table holds roughly 180,000 distinct CDR3 sequences, around 96% found once. The CDR3 loop spans 15 amino acids. V dropped 2 bases and J dropped 4 bases, with 14 bases sitting between them. From germline, CDR1 is MNHEY and CDR2 SVGAGI. This clonotype was recorded once. Antigen specificity is unknown. General study points: As the study acknowledged, the number of individuals who were part of its TCR sequencing and HLA analysis was relatively small.

Healthy donors served as age- and sex-matched controls. TEMRA cells underwent FACS enrichment and CD8+ and CD4+ T cells underwent negative isolation. The V call is TRBV6-5, the J call TRBJ1-2; possible D gene TRBD1, 5 bases. This sequence was found in a human donor in good health. Sequences were obtained from CD4+ T cells from PBMCs. The CDR3 reads CASSYRGREGYGYTF. The CDR3 coding sequence is TGTGCCAGCAGTTACCGCGGCAGGGAAGGCTATGGCTACACCTTC.